The 26 T cell receptor beta chains in this list originate from one sample, sequenced in a study of regulatory T cells in long-lasting Graves disease. Specified time point: newly diagnosed GD, antithyroid drugs for less than 3 months. Researchers made the TCR library from RNA that was extracted from PBMCs. Libraries of TCR beta came from iRepertoire HTBI primers plus Arm-PCR of CDR3 regions. Using its own MiXCR run on the multiplex PCR reads, TCRdb lists one record per CDR3 protein. Among roughly 430,000 distinct CDR3 sequences, about a sixth were seen once, and the ten largest hold roughly 10%. A further study also used this sample, focusing on T cells in Graves' hyperthyroidism and ophthalmopathy.

The sample consisted of peripheral blood mononuclear cells (PBMCs), taken at new diagnosis, from a patient treated with antithyroid drugs. Every receptor here comes from a woman aged 30 to 39 with Graves disease.

This clonotype showed up many times. The V gene is TRBV27, the J gene TRBJ2-1, with D unclear. V was trimmed by 0 bases and J by 6 bases, leaving 6 bases between them. This CDR3 has 13 residues. The germline V gene has CDR1 MNHEY and CDR2 SMNVEV (reference sequence). The CDR3 nucleotides are TGTGCCAGCAGTTTATCCGCTAGCAATGAGCAGTTCTTC. Its translation is CASSLSASNEQFF.

In nucleotides, the CDR3 is TGTGCCAGCAGTTTGGATCACTACAATGAGCAGTTCTTC. Amino acid sequence: CASSLDHYNEQFF. The gene calls are TRBV6-5 and TRBJ2-1; D call uncertain. V was pared by 4 bases and J by 3 bases, with 7 bases between. The CDR3 length is 13 residues. CDR1 is MNHEY and CDR2 is SVGAGI in the germline V gene.

This clonotype has a count of ten or more. The chain employs TRBV20-1 and TRBJ1-3; tentatively, D is TRBD1 (6 bases). Per the germline V gene, CDR1 is DFQATT and CDR2 is SNEGSKA (reference sequence). This CDR3 is 13 amino acids long. V dropped 1 base and J dropped 2 bases, with 6 bases sitting between them. The CDR3 sequence is CSARGTAGNTIYF. In DNA form, the CDR3 reads TGCAGTGCTAGAGGGACAGCTGGAAACACCATATATTTT.

This clonotype was counted many times. The CDR3 coding sequence is TGTGCCAGCAGCTTAGGTGGCGGGGTTCACGAGCAGTACTTC. Translated: CASSLGGGVHEQYF. The chain employs TRBV11-1 and TRBJ2-7, with a weak D call TRBD2 (6 bases). Germline loops: CDR1 SGHAT, CDR2 FQDESV (reference sequence). The CDR3 is 14 residues long. Trimming took 1 base from V and 5 from J, leaving 12 bases between them.

This clonotype was counted at least ten times. As DNA, the CDR3 is TGTGCCAGCAGCTTCGGGACATCCAACACCGGGGAGCTGTTTTTT. As protein: CASSFGTSNTGELFF. V and J are TRBV7-6 and TRBJ2-2; D is perhaps TRBD1 (6 bases). This CDR3 is built from 15 residues. Trimming stripped 3 bases from V and 2 bases from J, with 10 bases between. Germline CDR1 and CDR2: SGHVS and FNYEAQ.

This clonotype was found many times. The chain links TRBV5-5 to TRBJ1-1; the D gene is possibly TRBD1 (5 bases). Germline CDR1 is SGHKS and CDR2 is YYEKEE (reference sequence). V shed 3 bases and J shed 1 base, with 13 bases lying between them. This CDR3 region has 15 residues. CDR3 coding DNA: TGTGCCAGCAGCTCAGCGCCTCAGGGGAACACTGAAGCTTTCTTT. It translates to CASSSAPQGNTEAFF.

This clonotype was counted only a few times. The CDR3 end shows no conserved phenylalanine or tryptophan, and so a read error is likely. The V call is TRBV4-1, the J call TRBJ2-5; D not resolved. The germline V and J ends were trimmed by 0 bases and 5 bases, with 16 bases remaining between them. The CDR3 has 16 residues. Germline loops: CDR1 MGHRA, CDR2 YSYEKL. The DNA for the CDR3 is TGCGCCAGCAGCCAAGATGGTCTAGGAGAAGGGGAGACCCAGTACCTC. Translating it yields CASSQDGLGEGETQYL.

The rearrangement uses TRBV27 and TRBJ2-1; D call uncertain. The length of the CDR3 is 14 residues. Trimming left V 3 bases short and J 6 bases short, with 12 bases between. Germline CDR1 and CDR2: MNHEY and SMNVEV (reference sequence). The DNA for the CDR3 is TGTGCCAGCAGTTTCTTGCCTAAAGTCAATGAGCAGTTCTTC. It encodes CASSFLPKVNEQFF.

This clonotype appeared many times. The chain couples TRBV7-2 to TRBJ2-5; no clear D gene. The germline V gene encodes CDR1 SGHTA and CDR2 FQGNSA. This CDR3 spans 14 amino acids. V lost 4 bases, J lost 5 bases, and 14 bases lay in between. In DNA form, the CDR3 reads TGTGCCAGCAGCTCCCCCCCGAGTAAGGAGACCCAGTACTTC. It translates to CASSSPPSKETQYF.

This clonotype showed up many times. J is TRBJ2-7 and V is TRBV28, with TRBD2 identical over 9 bases. Germline V CDR1 and CDR2: MDHEN, SYDVKM. The V gene end was trimmed by 8 bases and the J gene end by 2 bases; junction bases not matched to a gene: 10. This CDR3 region has 15 residues. CDR3 sequence (DNA): TGTGCCAGCTCCCCTCCGGGACTAGCAGCCTACGAGCAGTACTTC. Its protein product is CASSPPGLAAYEQYF.

This clonotype was picked up many times. CDR3 in DNA: TGTGCCAGCAGTTATACTGACAGGTACAATGAGCAGTTCTTC. Protein sequence: CASSYTDRYNEQFF. The gene calls are TRBV12-3 or TRBV12-4 and TRBJ2-1; D may be TRBD1 (6 bases). This CDR3 is 14 amino acids long. With 4 bases removed from V and 4 bases from J, the gap between germline ends came to 11 bases.

The genes are TRBV19 and TRBJ1-1, with TRBD1 identical over 8 bases. J was trimmed by 8 bases and V by 1 base; bases with no gene match: 9. The CDR3 runs 15 residues. From germline, CDR1 is LNHDA and CDR2 SQIVND (reference sequence). The CDR3 region has the DNA TGTGCCAGTAGTATAGGCTCCCCTGGGACAGGCGAAGCTTTCTTT. This translates into CASSIGSPGTGEAFF.

This clonotype was found once. The chain links TRBV29-1 to TRBJ2-7; tentatively, D is TRBD1 or TRBD2 (5 bases each). V shed 4 bases and J shed 2 bases, with 15 bases lying between them. The CDR3 is 14 amino acids. Germline-derived CDR1 and CDR2 are SQVTM and ANQGSEA. CDR3 DNA: TGCAGCGTTGGCGGAAGGATGGGGGCCTACGAGCAGTACTTC. Translated: CSVGGRMGAYEQYF.

V usage is TRBV19 and J usage is TRBJ1-1; no definite D call. Germline CDR1 reads LNHDA; CDR2 reads SQIVND (reference sequence). Trimming took off 7 bases at V and 0 bases at J, with 18 bases between the two ends. The CDR3 totals 16 residues. CDR3 nucleotide sequence: TGTGCCAGTACCCCTGCTACAGTTTACATGAACACTGAAGCTTTCTTT. It specifies CASTPATVYMNTEAFF.

This clonotype has more than one count but fewer than ten. The chain carries TRBV9 and TRBJ2-5; TRBD2 matches at 9 bases. Losses at the gene ends were 0 bases for V and 3 bases for J; bases not matched to a gene: 12. This CDR3 comprises 18 residues. Germline V CDR1 and CDR2: SGDLS, YYNGEE. The CDR3 protein is CASSVGGSGGGSKETQYF. In DNA, the CDR3 is TGTGCCAGCAGCGTAGGGGGTAGCGGGGGAGGATCAAAAGAGACCCAGTACTTC.

At least ten counts were recorded for this clonotype. This chain uses TRBV12-3 or TRBV12-4 with TRBJ2-3; 9 nucleotides line up with TRBD1. The ends lost 1 base at V and 0 bases at J; junction bases unmatched: 2. This CDR3 is built from 16 residues. Written as DNA, the CDR3 is TGTGCCAGCAGTTTAGTGGGGACAGGGAGCACAGATACGCAGTATTTT. This sequence encodes CASSLVGTGSTDTQYF.

This clonotype was observed many times. The CDR3 DNA sequence: TGTGCCAGCAGCCCCGGAACCTATGGCTACACCTTC. Protein sequence: CASSPGTYGYTF. The chain joins TRBV7-3 to TRBJ1-2; no firm D call. The CDR3 covers 12 residues. In germline, CDR1 is SGHTA, CDR2 FQGTGA. V was shortened by 5 bases and J by 4 bases, with 8 bases between the two germline ends.

The chain couples TRBV28 to TRBJ2-1; perhaps TRBD2 as D (5 bases). Deletions cut 10 bases from V and 3 bases from J, with 13 bases between. Germline CDR1 is MDHEN and CDR2 is SYDVKM. The CDR3 runs to 13 residues. CDR3 in amino acids: CAITTGNYNEQFF. CDR3 DNA: TGTGCCATAACCACCGGGAACTACAATGAGCAGTTCTTC.

This clonotype was observed at least ten times. The V gene is TRBV30, the J gene TRBJ1-5; D uncertain. The germline V gene encodes CDR1 GTSNPN and CDR2 SVGIG (reference sequence). There are 13 residues in the CDR3. Trimming left V 2 bases short and J 0 bases short, with 5 bases between. The CDR3 here is CAWSSYSNQPQHF. The DNA of the CDR3 is TGTGCCTGGAGTTCTTATAGCAATCAGCCCCAGCATTTT.

CDR3 nucleotide sequence: TGTGCCAGCAGCCAAGATTTGGGGGGACTAGACGCGTACAATGAGCAGTTCTTC. Protein product: CASSQDLGGLDAYNEQFF. V gene TRBV3-1 combines with J gene TRBJ2-1, with 8 bases lining up with TRBD2. Germline V gene sequence: CDR1 LGHDT, CDR2 YNNKEL (reference sequence). Trimming cost V 0 bases and J 4 bases; bases outside gene matches: 11. The CDR3 sequence is 18 residues long.

This clonotype was seen many times. The chain links TRBV7-2 to TRBJ1-1, with 8 bases matching TRBD1. Trimming took 8 bases from V and 7 from J; bases not matched to a gene: 9. The germline V gene has CDR1 SGHTA and CDR2 FQGNSA. CDR3 length: 13 amino acids. The CDR3: CASGPTGEFEAFF. DNA of the CDR3: TGTGCCAGCGGACCGACAGGGGAGTTTGAAGCTTTCTTT. Full variable domain (remainder filled in from reference TRBV7-2 and TRBJ1-1): GAGVSQSPSNKVTEKGKDVELRCDPISGHTALYWYRQSLGQGLEFLIYFQGNSAPDKSGLPSDRFSAERTGGSVSTLTIQRTQQEDSAVYLCASGPTGEFEAFFGQGTRLTVV.

V gene TRBV9 combines with J gene TRBJ1-1; D is ambiguous. CDR1 is SGDLS and CDR2 is YYNGEE in the germline V gene. This CDR3 is built from 15 residues. V dropped 0 bases and J dropped 0 bases, with 9 bases sitting between them. CDR3 amino acids: CASSVAVGLNTEAFF. The CDR3 nucleotides read TGTGCCAGCAGCGTAGCTGTCGGACTGAACACTGAAGCTTTCTTT.

V gene TRBV9 combines with J gene TRBJ2-5, with TRBD2 matching 7 bases. After removal of 5 bases from V and 4 bases from J, the junction contained 8 bases not matched to a gene. From germline, CDR1 is SGDLS and CDR2 YYNGEE. This CDR3 has 14 amino acids. The CDR3 nucleotides are TGTGCCAGCAGTCCGAGAGCGGGACCAGAGACCCAGTACTTC. It specifies CASSPRAGPETQYF.

This clonotype occurred many times. The chain joins TRBV5-1 to TRBJ2-5, with D possibly being TRBD1 or TRBD2 (5 bases each). CDR3 length: 14 residues. Trimming removed 1 base from V and 4 bases from J, with 11 bases in between. Germline loops: CDR1 SGHRS, CDR2 YFSETQ. CDR3 bases: TGCGCCAGCAGCTTGTCTCCGGGACCAGAGACCCAGTACTTC. Its protein product is CASSLSPGPETQYF.

The V gene is TRBV6-1, the J gene TRBJ2-7; the match to TRBD2 covers 12 bases. Germline trimming cut 5 bases from V and 3 bases from J; bases unmatched to any gene: 2. From germline, CDR1 is MNHNS and CDR2 SASEGT. The length of the CDR3 is 14 residues. CDR3 amino acids: CASSPSGRDYEQYF. The CDR3 bases are TGTGCCAGCAGTCCTAGCGGGAGGGACTACGAGCAGTACTTC.

This clonotype has ten or more counts. A read error may account for a junction end that differs from germline. The chain carries TRBV28 and TRBJ1-1; no clear D gene. Germline-derived CDR1 and CDR2 are MDHEN and SYDVKM. The CDR3 is 12 residues long. CDR3 residues: CASSLPTTGAFF. DNA for the CDR3: TGTGCCAGCAGTTTACCGACCACTGGAGCTTTCTTT.